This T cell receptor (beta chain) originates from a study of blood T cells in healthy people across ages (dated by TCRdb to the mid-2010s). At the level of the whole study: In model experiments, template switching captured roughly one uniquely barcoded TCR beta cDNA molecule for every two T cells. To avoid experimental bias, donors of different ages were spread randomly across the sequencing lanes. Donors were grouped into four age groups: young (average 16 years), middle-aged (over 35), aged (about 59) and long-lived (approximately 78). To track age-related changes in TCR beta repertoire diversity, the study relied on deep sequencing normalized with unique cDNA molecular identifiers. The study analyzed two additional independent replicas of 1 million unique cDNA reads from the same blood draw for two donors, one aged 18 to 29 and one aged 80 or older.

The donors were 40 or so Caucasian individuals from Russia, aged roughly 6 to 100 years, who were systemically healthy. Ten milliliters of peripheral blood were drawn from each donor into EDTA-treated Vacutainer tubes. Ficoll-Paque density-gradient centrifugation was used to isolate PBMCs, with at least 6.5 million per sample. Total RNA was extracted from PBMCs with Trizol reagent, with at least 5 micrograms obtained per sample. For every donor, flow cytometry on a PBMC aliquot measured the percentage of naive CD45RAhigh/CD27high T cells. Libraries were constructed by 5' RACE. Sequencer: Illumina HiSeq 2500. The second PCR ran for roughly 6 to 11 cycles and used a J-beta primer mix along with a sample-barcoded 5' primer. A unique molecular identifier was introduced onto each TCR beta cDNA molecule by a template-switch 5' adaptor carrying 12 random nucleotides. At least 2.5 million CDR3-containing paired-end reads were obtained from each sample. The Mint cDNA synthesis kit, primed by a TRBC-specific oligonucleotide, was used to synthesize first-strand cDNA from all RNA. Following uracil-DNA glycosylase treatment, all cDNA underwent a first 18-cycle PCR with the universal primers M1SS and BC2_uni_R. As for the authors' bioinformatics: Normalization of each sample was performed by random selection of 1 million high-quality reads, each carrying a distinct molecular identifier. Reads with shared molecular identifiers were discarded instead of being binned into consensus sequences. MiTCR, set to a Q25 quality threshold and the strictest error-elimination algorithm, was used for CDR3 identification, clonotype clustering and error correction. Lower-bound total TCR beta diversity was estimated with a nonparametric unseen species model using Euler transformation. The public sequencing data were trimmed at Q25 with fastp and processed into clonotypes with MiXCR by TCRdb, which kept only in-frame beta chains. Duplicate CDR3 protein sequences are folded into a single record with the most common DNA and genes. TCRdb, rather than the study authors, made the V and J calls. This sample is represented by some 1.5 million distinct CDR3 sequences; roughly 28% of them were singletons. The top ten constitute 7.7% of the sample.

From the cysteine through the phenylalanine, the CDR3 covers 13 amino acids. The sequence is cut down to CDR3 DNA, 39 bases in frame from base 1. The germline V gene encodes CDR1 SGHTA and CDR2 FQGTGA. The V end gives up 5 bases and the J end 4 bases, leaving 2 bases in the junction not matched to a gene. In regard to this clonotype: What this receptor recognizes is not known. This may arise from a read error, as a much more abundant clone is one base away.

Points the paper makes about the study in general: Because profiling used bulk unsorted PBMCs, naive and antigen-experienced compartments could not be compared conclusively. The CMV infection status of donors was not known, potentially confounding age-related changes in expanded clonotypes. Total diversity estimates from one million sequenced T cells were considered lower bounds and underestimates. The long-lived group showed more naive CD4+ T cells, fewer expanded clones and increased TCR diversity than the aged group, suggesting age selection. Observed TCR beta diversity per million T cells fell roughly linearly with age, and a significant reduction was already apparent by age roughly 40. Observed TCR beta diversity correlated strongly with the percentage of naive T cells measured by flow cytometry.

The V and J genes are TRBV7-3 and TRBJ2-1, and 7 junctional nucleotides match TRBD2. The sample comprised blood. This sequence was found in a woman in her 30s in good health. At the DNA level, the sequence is TGTGCCAGCAGCCACGGGGGGTACAATGAGCAGTTCTTC. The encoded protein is CASSHGGYNEQFF. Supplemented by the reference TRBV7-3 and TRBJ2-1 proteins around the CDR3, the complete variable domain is GAGVSQTPSNKVTEKGKYVELRCDPISGHTALYWYRQSLGQGPEFLIYFQGTGAADDSGLPNDRFFAVRPEGSVSTLKIQRTERGDSAVYLCASSHGGYNEQFFGPGTRLTVL.